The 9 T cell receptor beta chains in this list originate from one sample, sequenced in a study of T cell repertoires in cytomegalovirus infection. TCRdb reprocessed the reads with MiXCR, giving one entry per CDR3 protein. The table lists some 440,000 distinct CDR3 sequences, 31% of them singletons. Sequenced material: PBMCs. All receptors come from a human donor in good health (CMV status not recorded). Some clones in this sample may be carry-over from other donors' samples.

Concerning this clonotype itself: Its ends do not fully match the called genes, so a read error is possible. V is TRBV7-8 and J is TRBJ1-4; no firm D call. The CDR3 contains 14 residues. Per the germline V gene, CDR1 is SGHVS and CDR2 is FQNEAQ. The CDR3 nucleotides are TGTTCCAGCAGCTTGGGCCTCCGCGTTGAAAAACTGTTTTTT. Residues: CSSSLGLRVEKLFF.

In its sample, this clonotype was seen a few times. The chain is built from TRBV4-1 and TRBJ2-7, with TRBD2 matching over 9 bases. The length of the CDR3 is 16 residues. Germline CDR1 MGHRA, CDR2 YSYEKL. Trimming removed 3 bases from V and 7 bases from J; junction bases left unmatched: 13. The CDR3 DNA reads TGCGCCAGCAGCCAGGAGGCTAGCGGGGCTGTTGGGGAGCAGTACTTC. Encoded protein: CASSQEASGAVGEQYF.

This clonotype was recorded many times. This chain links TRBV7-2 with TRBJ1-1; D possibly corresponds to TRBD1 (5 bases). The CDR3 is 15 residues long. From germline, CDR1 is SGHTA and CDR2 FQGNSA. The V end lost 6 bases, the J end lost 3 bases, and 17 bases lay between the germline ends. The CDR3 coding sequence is TGTGCCAGCAGTCCTCTCGGGGGGGAATACACTGAAGCTTTCTTT. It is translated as CASSPLGGEYTEAFF.

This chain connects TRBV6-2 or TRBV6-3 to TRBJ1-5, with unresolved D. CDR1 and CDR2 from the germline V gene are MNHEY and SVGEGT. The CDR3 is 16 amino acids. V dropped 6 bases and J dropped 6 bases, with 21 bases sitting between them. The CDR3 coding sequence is TGTGCCAGCAGCGCCCCCCGTTCAGTTTCTCCTCAGCCCCAGCATTTT. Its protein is CASSAPRSVSPQPQHF.

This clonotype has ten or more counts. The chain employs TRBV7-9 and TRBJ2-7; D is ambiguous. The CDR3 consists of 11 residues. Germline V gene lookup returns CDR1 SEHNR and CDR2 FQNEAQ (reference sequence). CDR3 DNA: TGTGCTCTCCAGGACCGTGGGGAGCAGTACTTC. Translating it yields CALQDRGEQYF.

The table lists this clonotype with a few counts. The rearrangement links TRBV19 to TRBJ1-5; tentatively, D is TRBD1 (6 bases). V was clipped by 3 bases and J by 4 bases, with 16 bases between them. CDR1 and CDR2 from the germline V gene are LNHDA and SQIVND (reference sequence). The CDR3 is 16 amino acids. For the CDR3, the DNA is TGTGCCAGTAGTATTTATTTGGGGGCGGGAAATCAGCCCCAGCATTTT. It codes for CASSIYLGAGNQPQHF.

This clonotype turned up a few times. CDR3 sequence reads: CASSFRGEPYNEQFF. CDR3 DNA sequence: TGCGCCAGCAGCTTCCGGGGGGAACCATACAATGAGCAGTTCTTC. The V gene is TRBV5-1, the J gene TRBJ2-1, with 7 positions matching TRBD2. This CDR3 contains 15 residues. Germline CDR1 and CDR2: SGHRS and YFSETQ. V trimming: 2 bases; J trimming: 4 bases; junction bases outside the gene matches: 6.

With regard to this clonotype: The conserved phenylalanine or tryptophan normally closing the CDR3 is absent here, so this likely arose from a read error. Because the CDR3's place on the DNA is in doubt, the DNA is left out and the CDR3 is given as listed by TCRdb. CDR3 sequence reads: CASSLQRGGRETMYL. The J gene is TRBJ2-5, the V gene TRBV7-8; TRBD2, the table's D call, lacks a check against the DNA. The CDR3 adds up to 15 amino acids, both ends counted. Germline CDR1 reads SGHVS; CDR2 reads FQNEAQ.

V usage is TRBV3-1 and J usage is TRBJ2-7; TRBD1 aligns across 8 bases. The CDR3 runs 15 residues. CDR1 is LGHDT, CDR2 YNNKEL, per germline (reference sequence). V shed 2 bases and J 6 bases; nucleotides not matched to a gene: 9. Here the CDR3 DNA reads TGTGCCAGCAGCCAAAGGACAGGGACGTTCGGCGAGCAGTACTTC. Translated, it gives CASSQRTGTFGEQYF.